This T cell receptor beta chain stems from a study of blood T cell repertoires in COVID-19. As for the study in general: Sources were T cells, B-cell-depleted T cells, or PBMCs; the material itself was cDNA or gDNA.

The germline gives CDR1 SNHLY, CDR2 FYNNEI. Deletions cut 4 bases from V and 5 bases from J, with 14 bases between. The CDR3 totals 14 residues. Original processing methods: Using reference gene primer amplification, nucleated cell counts were estimated. The assay was immunoSEQ multiplex PCR, and TCRdb's table has in-frame clones only and misses some. V and J calls and clone size are given by that table; D and trimming were obtained from the DNA. The sample shows some 97,000 clones, roughly 92% of them seen only once. This TCR was recovered from a man between 45 and 60 years old with active COVID-19. The V call is TRBV2, the J call TRBJ1-1, with D possibly matching TRBD1 (5 bases). Sequencing was done on a sample of peripheral blood. The CDR3 bases are TGTGCCAGCAGTGGGATTACATCAGGGACTGAAGCTTTCTTT. Its protein product is CASSGITSGTEAFF. The entire variable domain, with the rest obtained from reference TRBV2 and TRBJ1-1, is as follows: EPEVTQTPSHQVTQMGQEVILRCVPISNHLYFYWYRQILGQKVEFLVSFYNNEISEKSEIFDDQFSVERPDGSNFTLKIRSTKLEDSAMYFCASSGITSGTEAFFGQGTRLTVV.